Sequencing of this T cell receptor (beta chain) was carried out in a study of blood T cell repertoires in COVID-19. Study overall: The samples span acute and convalescent COVID-19 from the United States, Italy and Spain.

Per the original methods: It was from reference gene primer amplification that nucleated cell counts were estimated. Data came from immunoSEQ multiplex PCR; TCRdb stores just in-frame clones and leaves some out. V, J and clone size are taken as reported in that table, and D and trimming were inferred from the DNA itself. This sample has about 180,000 clones, with about 88% found just once. This TCR was recovered from a woman aged 50 to 60 with COVID-19, enrolled during active disease. Sequencing was carried out using peripheral blood.

DNA for the CDR3: TGTGCCAGCAGTTTATCGGCACCCACAGATACGCAGTATTTT. It specifies CASSLSAPTDTQYF. The V and J genes are TRBV27 and TRBJ2-3, with no clear D. This CDR3 has 14 amino acids. CDR1 MNHEY and CDR2 SMNVEV come from the germline V gene (reference sequence). The V end lost 0 bases, the J end lost 2 bases, and 6 bases lay between the germline ends.